The 14 T cell receptor beta chains reported below all come from one sample, sequenced in a study of CD8+ T cells in alopecia areata. Extracted RNA was reverse transcribed, and the resulting cDNA served as sequencing template. Using immunoSEQ multiplex PCR, the repertoire was profiled, and TCRdb retains in-frame clones only, with some absent. Among about 110,000 clones listed, roughly 55% were seen once. Sequencing input: NKG2D-low CD8+ T cells sorted from blood. The receptors shown here come from a human donor with alopecia areata.

There are a few counts of this clone. V is TRBV28 and J is TRBJ2-5; D is perhaps TRBD1 (6 bases). V was clipped by 6 bases and J by 4 bases, with 21 bases between them. Per the germline V gene, CDR1 is MDHEN and CDR2 is SYDVKM. CDR3 size: 16 residues. The CDR3 loop is CASSTWGHLRRETQYF. The CDR3 DNA sequence: TGTGCCAGCAGCACCTGGGGACACCTCAGACGAGAGACCCAGTACTTC.

The V and J genes are TRBV27 and TRBJ2-1; TRBD2 agrees at 9 bases. V gave up 2 bases and J gave up 4 bases; unmatched junction bases: 9. Germline V CDR1 and CDR2: MNHEY, SMNVEV (reference sequence). This CDR3 spans 17 amino acids. The CDR3 reads CASSLPGSGSSYNEQFF. CDR3 nucleotides: TGTGCCAGCAGTTTACCAGGTAGCGGGAGCTCTTACAATGAGCAGTTCTTC.

The gene calls are TRBV7-3 and TRBJ2-1; TRBD2 aligns across 9 bases. This CDR3 contains 16 residues. J gave up 5 bases and V 2 bases, and 7 bases lay outside the gene matches. Germline assignment: CDR1 SGHTA and CDR2 FQGTGA. CDR3 DNA: TGTGCCAGCAGCTTAGAGATTAGCGGGAGTAACAATGAGCAGTTCTTC. It codes for CASSLEISGSNNEQFF. The full variable domain, in which reference TRBV7-3 and TRBJ2-1 provide the parts outside the CDR3, is GAGVSQTPSNKVTEKGKYVELRCDPISGHTALYWYRQSLGQGPEFLIYFQGTGAADDSGLPNDRFFAVRPEGSVSTLKIQRTERGDSAVYLCASSLEISGSNNEQFFGPGTRLTVL.

This chain links TRBV27 with TRBJ2-3, with 7 nucleotides matching TRBD2. Losses at the gene ends were 0 bases for V and 14 bases for J; bases not matched to a gene: 8. CDR1 and CDR2 (germline): MNHEY, SMNVEV (reference sequence). There are 13 residues in the CDR3. The CDR3 coding sequence is TGTGCCAGCAGTTTATCGACCGCGGGGGACCTGTATTTT. This gives the protein CASSLSTAGDLYF.

This clone was picked up a small number of times. The V gene is TRBV29-1, the J gene TRBJ1-5; D remains ambiguous. Trimming left V 4 bases short and J 6 bases short, with 10 bases between. Germline V gene data show CDR1 as SQVTM and CDR2 as ANQGSEA. CDR3 length: 12 residues. The CDR3 sequence: CSVAGFGQPQHF. For the CDR3, the DNA is TGCAGCGTTGCCGGTTTCGGTCAGCCCCAGCATTTT.

J is TRBJ2-1 and V is TRBV27; the D gene is possibly TRBD1 (6 bases). There are 12 residues in the CDR3. Trimming removed 5 bases at V and 6 bases at J, with 8 bases between. Germline V CDR1 and CDR2: MNHEY, SMNVEV (reference sequence). The CDR3 DNA follows: TGTGCCAGCAGTGGACAGCTCAATGAGCAGTTCTTC. Its protein product is CASSGQLNEQFF.

This clone appeared a few times. V and J are TRBV4-1 and TRBJ2-3, with a possible D match to TRBD2 (6 bases). This CDR3 is built from 14 residues. From germline, CDR1 is MGHRA and CDR2 YSYEKL. The V and J ends lost 4 bases and 4 bases respectively, with 12 bases between them. This CDR3 is CASSPSLAADTQYF. Written as DNA, the CDR3 is TGCGCCAGCAGCCCCAGTTTAGCGGCAGATACGCAGTATTTT.

This sequence joins TRBV7-9 and TRBJ2-1, with D possibly TRBD2 on 5 matching bases. V gave up 5 bases and J gave up 7 bases, with 21 bases separating them. Germline CDR1 SEHNR, CDR2 FQNEAQ (reference sequence). This CDR3 is 16 amino acids long. CDR3 region: CASSPVGGYTSNEQFF. Here the CDR3 DNA reads TGTGCCAGCAGCCCCGTCGGCGGTTATACTAGTAATGAGCAGTTCTTC.

The V gene is TRBV25-1, the J gene TRBJ2-2; D not certain. The germline V gene has CDR1 MGHDK and CDR2 SYGVNS. V lost 5 bases to trimming and J lost 5 bases, with 12 bases between them. The CDR3 has 14 amino acids. The CDR3 bases are TGTGCCAGCAGTTTCAGCGAATTAACCGGGGAGCTGTTTTTT. Its translation is CASSFSELTGELFF.

The V gene is TRBV27, the J gene TRBJ2-1; D is uncertain. Germline CDR1 reads MNHEY; CDR2 reads SMNVEV (reference sequence). The CDR3 runs to 14 residues. Between the trimmed V and J ends, which lost 0 bases and 8 bases, there was a span of 11 bases. The CDR3 loop is CASSLSLYWDEQFF. The CDR3, as DNA: TGTGCCAGCAGTTTATCGCTGTACTGGGATGAGCAGTTCTTC.

This clone was recorded a few times. The rearrangement joins TRBV7-2 to TRBJ2-3, with 13 bases matching TRBD2. Losses at the gene ends were 5 bases for V and 2 bases for J; bases not matched to a gene: 10. Germline CDR1 reads SGHTA; CDR2 reads FQGNSA. The CDR3 totals 18 residues. The CDR3 protein is CASSPTGLAGAVTDTQYF. The CDR3 DNA follows: TGTGCCAGCAGCCCGACCGGACTAGCGGGAGCCGTCACAGATACGCAGTATTTT.

This clone was seen more than once but under ten times. The chain joins TRBV19 to TRBJ2-1; D is perhaps TRBD2 (5 bases). Looked up from germline, CDR1 is LNHDA and CDR2 is SQIVND (reference sequence). The V and J ends lost 3 bases and 9 bases respectively, with 9 bases between them. CDR3 length: 12 amino acids. CDR3 bases: TGTGCCAGTAGTATCTTTCGGGGTGAGCAGTTCTTC. Its protein is CASSIFRGEQFF.

CDR3: CASSQTWGHDTDTQYF. DNA for the CDR3: TGCGCCAGCAGCCAAACCTGGGGGCATGACACAGATACGCAGTATTTT. The chain carries TRBV4-1 and TRBJ2-3; D is possibly TRBD1 (6 bases). V dropped 2 bases and J dropped 2 bases, with 14 bases sitting between them. The CDR3 is made up of 16 amino acids. Germline loops: CDR1 MGHRA, CDR2 YSYEKL.

This clone was picked up a small number of times. The chain couples TRBV29-1 to TRBJ1-3, with no clear D. This CDR3 has 12 residues. CDR1 and CDR2 (germline): SQVTM, ANQGSEA. Trimming removed 7 bases at V and 0 bases at J, with 7 bases between. CDR3 nucleotides: TGCAGCGCGCTGGACTCTGGAAACACCATATATTTT. Translation: CSALDSGNTIYF.